This T cell receptor beta chain was recorded in a study of persistence of HIV-infected CD4 T cells. Broader study findings: Degenerate expanded CDR3beta sequences were enriched among CMV- and Gag-responding cells. TCRbeta richness was lower in CMV- and Gag-responding cells than in anti-CD3/anti-CD28-responding cells.

Sequencing used immunoSEQ version 4 in survey mode. TCRdb keeps only in-frame clones here, not all; method: immunoSEQ multiplex PCR. Counted here are roughly 43,000 clones, 89% occurring once; the ten biggest clones make up 1%. The CDR3 runs to 15 residues. Germline V gene data show CDR1 as MDHEN and CDR2 as SYDVKM. The ends were cut back, 7 bases at V and 3 bases at J, with 16 bases in the middle. Nonspecific anti-CD3/anti-CD28 bead stimulation represents the broad CD4+ T cell repertoire. Responding CD4+ T cells were sorted by upregulation of both CD40 ligand and CD69. With regard to this clone: Its antigen is currently unknown.

V is TRBV28 and J is TRBJ1-3, with no clear D. This clonotype was sampled from an adult man with HIV who was CMV-seropositive. The sample was CD4+ T cells sorted from PBMCs after roughly 18-hour stimulation, taken from a patient who received antiretroviral therapy. As DNA, the CDR3 is TGTGCCAGCACCCAACCGATATCGTATGGAAACACCATATATTTT. Translated, it gives CASTQPISYGNTIYF.